Below, 23 T cell receptor beta chains from the same sample are listed, as sequenced in a study of graft-versus-host responses after intestinal transplantation. The repertoire was sequenced with immunoSEQ multiplex PCR; TCRdb's copy has only in-frame clones and lacks some. The table shows tens of thousands of clones, with about 90% occurring only once. The sequencing used PBMCs, collected approximately 660 days after intestinal transplant. The receptors here all came from a human patient who received an intestinal transplant, so some T cells may come from the graft donor.

CDR3 amino acids: CASSSKELRTDTQYF. The CDR3 DNA is TGTGCCAGCAGCTCCAAAGAATTAAGAACAGATACGCAGTATTTT. The chain joins TRBV7-2 to TRBJ2-3; D unclear. The CDR3 is 15 amino acids. Trimming stripped 4 bases from V and 3 bases from J, with 14 bases between. From germline, CDR1 is SGHTA and CDR2 FQGNSA.

The chain combines TRBV5-4 with TRBJ2-7, with TRBD1 as a possible D gene (5 bases). V was cut by 4 bases and J by 4 bases, with 12 bases left in between. CDR3 length: 13 residues. Per germline, CDR1 SGHNT and CDR2 YYREEE (reference sequence). The CDR3 protein is CASSDRQTYEQYF. DNA of the CDR3: TGTGCCAGCAGCGATCGACAGACGTACGAGCAGTACTTC. The entire variable domain, with the rest obtained from reference TRBV5-4 and TRBJ2-7, is as follows: ETGVTQSPTHLIKTRGQQVTLRCSSQSGHNTVSWYQQALGQGPQFIFQYYREEENGRGNFPPRFSGLQFPNYSSELNVNALELDDSALYLCASSDRQTYEQYFGPGTRLTVT.

Points on this clone: The sample has other DNA sequences that encode this CDR3 too. The genes are TRBV5-1 and TRBJ1-1; 10 bases agree with TRBD1. This CDR3 is 14 amino acids long. The germline CDR1 and CDR2 sequences are SGHRS and YFSETQ. V lost 4 bases, J lost 5 bases, and 5 bases stayed unmatched. The CDR3 here is CASSPGQGGTEAFF. CDR3 in DNA: TGCGCCAGCAGCCCCGGACAGGGGGGGACTGAAGCTTTCTTT.

V and J are TRBV5-6 and TRBJ1-3, with D hard to call. The V end was cut by 0 bases, the J end by 0 bases, with 7 bases between. Per the germline V gene, CDR1 is SGHDT and CDR2 is YYEEEE. This CDR3 comprises 15 residues. The CDR3 is CASSLGVNSGNTIYF. The CDR3 nucleotides read TGTGCCAGCAGCTTGGGAGTTAACTCTGGAAACACCATATATTTT.

The CDR3 coding sequence is TGTGCCAGTAGTTGGGGGGCTGATTTAGATACGCAGTATTTT. Translation: CASSWGADLDTQYF. This rearrangement joins TRBV19 to TRBJ2-3; D may correspond to TRBD1 or TRBD2 (6 bases each). This CDR3 contains 14 residues. Trimming shortened V by 5 bases and J by 5 bases, and 14 bases separated the two germline ends. The germline V gene encodes CDR1 LNHDA and CDR2 SQIVND (reference sequence).

The chain has TRBV4-2 and TRBJ2-2; unclear D gene. This CDR3 contains 14 residues. Germline CDR1 LGHNA, CDR2 YNFKEQ. Trimming took 2 bases from V and 4 from J, leaving 8 bases between them. The CDR3 region has the DNA TGTGCCAGCAGCCAATGGGTATTCACCGGGGAGCTGTTTTTT. It yields the protein CASSQWVFTGELFF.

This clone was seen more than once but under ten times. This chain connects TRBV5-5 to TRBJ1-5; 8 bases agree with TRBD1. This CDR3 is built from 16 residues. Unmatched junction bases numbered 8, after V lost 4 bases and J lost 2 bases. In germline, CDR1 is SGHKS, CDR2 YYEKEE (reference sequence). The CDR3 spells CASSPGPDRGNQPQHF. In DNA, the CDR3 is TGTGCCAGCAGCCCGGGCCCGGACAGGGGCAATCAGCCCCAGCATTTT.

This chain links TRBV5-1 with TRBJ2-3; perhaps TRBD2 as D (6 bases). Trimming cost V 4 bases and J 1 base, with 10 bases left between them. The CDR3 covers 14 residues. Germline CDR1 is SGHRS and CDR2 is YFSETQ. The CDR3 protein is CASSPPGGTDTQYF. In DNA form, the CDR3 reads TGCGCCAGCAGCCCCCCGGGGGGCACAGATACGCAGTATTTT.

The chain carries TRBV15 and TRBJ1-1; no definite D call. In germline, CDR1 is LNHNV, CDR2 YYDKDF (reference sequence). CDR3 length: 13 residues. Trimming shortened V by 6 bases and J by 1 base, and 9 bases separated the two germline ends. CDR3 amino acids: CATRNRGNTEAFF. The DNA for the CDR3 is TGTGCCACCAGGAACCGAGGGAACACTGAAGCTTTCTTT.

This clone was seen a single time. This chain uses TRBV7-9 with TRBJ2-5; 7 nucleotides match TRBD2. The V gene end was trimmed by 5 bases and the J gene end by 5 bases; junction bases not matched to a gene: 5. Germline CDR1 SEHNR, CDR2 FQNEAQ (reference sequence). The CDR3 is 13 residues long. CDR3 amino acids: CASSTTGRETQYF. The CDR3 DNA sequence: TGTGCCAGCAGCACTACCGGGAGGGAGACCCAGTACTTC.

The CDR3 spells CASSSRGGSSYNSPLHF. CDR3 in DNA: TGTGCCAGCAGCTCCCGAGGCGGCAGCTCCTATAATTCACCCCTCCACTTT. V is TRBV7-9 and J is TRBJ1-6, with D uncertain. CDR3 length equals 17 residues. Germline V gene sequence: CDR1 SEHNR, CDR2 FQNEAQ (reference sequence). Trimming removed 4 bases at V and 0 bases at J, with 13 bases between.

The rearrangement joins TRBV6-1 to TRBJ2-2; D ambiguous. V was shortened by 0 bases and J by 5 bases, with 7 bases between the two germline ends. This CDR3 spans 14 amino acids. The germline gives CDR1 MNHNS, CDR2 SASEGT. CDR3 region: CASSEASRTGELFF. CDR3 bases: TGTGCCAGCAGTGAAGCTTCGAGGACCGGGGAGCTGTTTTTT.

This chain uses TRBV7-8 with TRBJ2-3; tentative D call: TRBD2 (5 bases). Trimming left V 3 bases short and J 2 bases short, with 9 bases between. Germline V gene lookup returns CDR1 SGHVS and CDR2 FQNEAQ. The CDR3 is 14 amino acids. DNA for the CDR3: TGTGCCAGCAGCTTGGGAGTACTCACAGATACGCAGTATTTT. It specifies CASSLGVLTDTQYF.

CDR3 sequence (DNA): TGCAGCTCGGAGGGTGCCGTCGGTCACAATGAGCAGTTCTTC. This gives the protein CSSEGAVGHNEQFF. The chain links TRBV29-1 to TRBJ2-1, with D tentatively TRBD2 (6 bases). Per germline, CDR1 SQVTM and CDR2 ANQGSEA. This CDR3 comprises 14 residues. Trimming left V 8 bases short and J 5 bases short, with 19 bases between.

This clone was seen a single time. The chain is built from TRBV11-1 and TRBJ2-7; 10 bases fit TRBD2. J was trimmed by 0 bases and V by 1 base; bases with no gene match: 6. The germline V gene has CDR1 SGHAT and CDR2 FQDESV (reference sequence). The CDR3 is made up of 17 amino acids. The CDR3 sequence: CASSLDPLAGASYEQYF. In DNA, the CDR3 is TGTGCCAGCAGCTTAGATCCTCTAGCGGGGGCCTCCTACGAGCAGTACTTC.

This clone was seen just once. This chain joins TRBV4-1 and TRBJ1-1; a weak D match, TRBD1 (5 bases). This CDR3 contains 15 residues. Germline CDR1 MGHRA, CDR2 YSYEKL. V lost 0 bases, J lost 7 bases, and 15 bases lay in between. The DNA for the CDR3 is TGCGCCAGCAGCCAAGACTTCAGGGCAGGCATTGAAGCTTTCTTT. Translation: CASSQDFRAGIEAFF.

V gene TRBV7-8 combines with J gene TRBJ1-1; the D is unclear. Germline V gene data show CDR1 as SGHVS and CDR2 as FQNEAQ. Trimming removed 4 bases at V and 1 base at J, with 7 bases between. This CDR3 comprises 13 residues. The CDR3 region has the DNA TGTGCCAGCAGCTCGGACGGGAACACTGAAGCTTTCTTT. It is translated as CASSSDGNTEAFF. The entire variable domain, with the rest obtained from reference TRBV7-8 and TRBJ1-1, is as follows: GAGVSQSPRYKVAKRGQDVALRCDPISGHVSLFWYQQALGQGPEFLTYFQNEAQLDKSGLPSDRFFAERPEGSVSTLKIQRTQQEDSAVYLCASSSDGNTEAFFGQGTRLTVV.

The chain combines TRBV6-4 with TRBJ1-5, with 7 bases that match TRBD1. The length of the CDR3 is 14 residues. The V gene end was trimmed by 6 bases and the J gene end by 3 bases; junction bases not matched to a gene: 5. Germline assignment: CDR1 MRHNA and CDR2 SNTAGT. CDR3 bases: TGTGCCAGCAGAACCGGGACAGACAATCAGCCCCAGCATTTT. It codes for CASRTGTDNQPQHF.

V is TRBV7-8 and J is TRBJ2-1, with TRBD2 matching over 11 bases. CDR3 length: 16 residues. Germline loops: CDR1 SGHVS, CDR2 FQNEAQ. The V segment lost 6 bases and the J segment 8 bases; nucleotides outside the gene matches: 12. CDR3 region: CASRQQWTSGWDEQFF. The CDR3, as DNA: TGTGCCAGCAGGCAACAATGGACTAGCGGGTGGGATGAGCAGTTCTTC.

This clone was observed once. The rearrangement joins TRBV4-1 to TRBJ1-2, with a possible D match to TRBD1 (6 bases). The CDR3 contains 15 residues. V was shortened by 0 bases and J by 8 bases, with 16 bases between the two germline ends. Germline V gene sequence: CDR1 MGHRA, CDR2 YSYEKL. CDR3: CASSQDLGAAGGYTF. The CDR3 DNA sequence: TGCGCCAGCAGCCAAGATTTGGGGGCTGCGGGAGGCTACACCTTC.

This clone is a singleton in its sample. This sequence joins TRBV25-1 and TRBJ2-3; TRBD1 agrees at 7 bases. The CDR3 consists of 14 residues. V lost 8 bases and J lost 2; bases outside the gene matches: 7. Germline V gives CDR1 MGHDK, CDR2 SYGVNS. CDR3 in DNA: TGTGCCAGCCAAGGGGACAGAGACACAGATACGCAGTATTTT. It codes for CASQGDRDTDTQYF.

V usage is TRBV11-3 and J usage is TRBJ2-2; 7 nucleotides agree with TRBD1. CDR1 is SGHNT and CDR2 is YENEEA in the germline V gene. The CDR3 runs to 15 residues. J lost 6 bases, V lost 5 bases, and 9 bases had no gene match. CDR3 DNA sequence: TGTGCCAGCAGCCTAAACAGGGGTTGGTCCGGGGAGCTGTTTTTT. The encoded protein is CASSLNRGWSGELFF. The full variable domain, in which reference TRBV11-3 and TRBJ2-2 provide the parts outside the CDR3, is EAGVVQSPRYKIIEKKQPVAFWCNPISGHNTLYWYLQNLGQGPELLIRYENEEAVDDSQLPKDRFSAERLKGVDSTLKIQPAELGDSAVYLCASSLNRGWSGELFFGEGSRLTVL.

The table lists this clone with a count of one. The rearrangement joins TRBV30 to TRBJ2-3, with D perhaps being TRBD1 or TRBD2 (5 bases each). The CDR3 loop spans 14 amino acids. Trimming took off 3 bases at V and 3 bases at J, with 13 bases between the two ends. Germline CDR1 is GTSNPN and CDR2 is SVGIG (reference sequence). Here the CDR3 DNA reads TGTGCCTGGAGGGCAGGGTGGAGGACAGATACGCAGTATTTT. Its translation: CAWRAGWRTDTQYF.